These 19 T cell receptor beta chains were sequenced from one sample in a study of shared clonotypes between healthy human individuals. Generated by immunoSEQ multiplex PCR, the TCRdb table keeps only in-frame clones and is missing some. The table records about 480,000 clones, about 75% of them present only once. Sequenced: PBMCs. These receptors were taken from a woman aged 40 to 50 in good health. Some clones in this sample may be carry-over from other donors' samples.

The rearrangement links TRBV28 to TRBJ2-5, with D unclear. The CDR3 length is 14 residues. Trimming took 4 bases from V and 1 from J, leaving 10 bases between them. Looked up from germline, CDR1 is MDHEN and CDR2 is SYDVKM. CDR3 loop: CASSSNAIQETQYF. The CDR3 nucleotides read TGTGCCAGCAGTTCGAACGCAATCCAAGAGACCCAGTACTTC.

J is TRBJ2-5 and V is TRBV5-1; D unclear. The germline V gene encodes CDR1 SGHRS and CDR2 YFSETQ. This CDR3 is built from 14 residues. Trimming stripped 1 base from V and 5 bases from J, with 12 bases between. CDR3 loop: CASSLFPAGETQYF. The CDR3 bases are TGCGCCAGCAGCTTGTTTCCAGCTGGGGAGACCCAGTACTTC.

This chain connects TRBV6-5 to TRBJ2-1, with 11 bases fitting TRBD2. The CDR3 runs to 15 residues. Germline V lookup: CDR1 MNHEY, CDR2 SVGAGI. V lost 2 bases and J lost 12; bases outside the gene matches: 9. The CDR3 nucleotides are TGTGCCAGCAGTTACCTGAGAGGAACTAGCGGGAGGCAGTTCTTC. It translates to CASSYLRGTSGRQFF.

This clone was observed once. This same CDR3 is encoded by further DNA sequences in the sample. The V gene is TRBV15, the J gene TRBJ2-3; weak D call: TRBD1 (5 bases). Trimming shortened V by 3 bases and J by 0 bases, and 7 bases separated the two germline ends. CDR3 length equals 14 residues. In germline, CDR1 is LNHNV, CDR2 YYDKDF (reference sequence). Here the CDR3 reads CATSRRQSTDTQYF. CDR3 nucleotide sequence: TGTGCCACCAGCAGGAGACAGAGCACAGATACGCAGTATTTT.

This rearrangement joins TRBV15 to TRBJ2-1, with 11 bases lining up with TRBD2. V lost 5 bases and J lost 6; bases outside the gene matches: 6. Germline CDR1 and CDR2: LNHNV and YYDKDF (reference sequence). The CDR3 covers 15 residues. CDR3 loop: CATSRTGTSGNEQFF. DNA of the CDR3: TGTGCCACCAGCCGTACAGGGACTAGCGGCAATGAGCAGTTCTTC.

For this clone: A much larger clone differs by one base, so this may be a read error. The same CDR3 also results from other DNA sequences found in this sample. The CDR3 sequence: CASSAVQKQETQYF. CDR3 nucleotides: TGCGCCAGCAGTGCGGTCCAGAAACAAGAGACCCAGTACTTC. V is TRBV2 and J is TRBJ2-5; no reliable D call. The CDR3 extends over 14 amino acids. From germline, CDR1 is SNHLY and CDR2 FYNNEI.

The chain combines TRBV7-9 with TRBJ2-1; TRBD2 aligns across 13 bases. The CDR3 extends over 17 amino acids. Trimming took 1 base from V and 7 from J; bases not matched to a gene: 7. CDR1 SEHNR and CDR2 FQNEAQ come from the germline V gene (reference sequence). The chain's CDR3 is CASSLVSGTSGVNEQFF. CDR3 in DNA: TGTGCCAGCAGCTTAGTGAGTGGGACTAGCGGGGTGAATGAGCAGTTCTTC.

V gene TRBV6-5 combines with J gene TRBJ2-3; the D call may be TRBD1 or TRBD2 (5 bases each). Trimming cost V 4 bases and J 7 bases, with 15 bases left between them. The V gene's germline CDR1 is MNHEY and CDR2 SVGAGI. The CDR3 contains 14 residues. CDR3: CASSFGTKGNTQYF. In nucleotides, the CDR3 is TGTGCCAGCAGTTTCGGGACCAAGGGGAATACGCAGTATTTT.

The chain is built from TRBV27 and TRBJ2-2, with a weak D call TRBD2 (6 bases). The CDR3 runs to 13 residues. In germline, CDR1 is MNHEY, CDR2 SMNVEV (reference sequence). Trimming removed 3 bases at V and 9 bases at J, with 11 bases between. The DNA of the CDR3 is TGTGCCAGCAGTTTCCAGGGACTGAGGGAGCTGTTTTTT. Translating it yields CASSFQGLRELFF.

V is TRBV12-2 and J is TRBJ2-2. TRBV12-2 is classified as a pseudogene. The CDR3 has 13 residues. The CDR3 spells CASRNRGPGELFF. DNA for the CDR3: TGTGCAAGTCGCAACCGGGGCCCCGGGGAGCTGTTTTTT.

This chain connects TRBV7-2 to TRBJ2-3; 9 bases are a match to TRBD2. The CDR3 loop spans 15 amino acids. After removal of 5 bases from V and 4 bases from J, the junction contained 7 bases not matched to a gene. The germline V gene encodes CDR1 SGHTA and CDR2 FQGNSA. The CDR3 region has the DNA TGTGCCAGCAGCCCTTTTGCGGGAGGGGCAGATACGCAGTATTTT. It codes for CASSPFAGGADTQYF.

V is TRBV7-9 and J is TRBJ2-3, with 9 bases matching TRBD2. CDR1 and CDR2 (germline): SEHNR, FQNEAQ (reference sequence). The CDR3 extends over 15 amino acids. The V and J ends lost 1 base and 2 bases, in that order; junction bases with no gene match: 1. CDR3 loop: CASSLGLAVTDTQYF. The CDR3 nucleotides are TGTGCCAGCAGCTTAGGACTAGCGGTCACAGATACGCAGTATTTT.

The chain recombines TRBV19 with TRBJ1-2; perhaps TRBD1 as D (6 bases). The CDR3 sequence is 13 residues long. V gave up 3 bases and J gave up 8 bases, with 13 bases separating them. Germline values: CDR1 LNHDA, CDR2 SQIVND (reference sequence). The DNA of the CDR3 is TGTGCCAGTAGTATTCGGGGGGCGGGAGGCTACACCTTC. It specifies CASSIRGAGGYTF.

As DNA, the CDR3 is TGTGCCAGCAGTCCATTGTCCCGGGAGAAGGTGACCCAGTACTTC. Encoded protein: CASSPLSREKVTQYF. The chain has TRBV28 and TRBJ2-5, with D possibly being TRBD2 (6 bases). There are 15 residues in the CDR3. Between the trimmed V and J ends, which lost 5 bases and 7 bases, there was a span of 20 bases. The germline gives CDR1 MDHEN, CDR2 SYDVKM.

This chain joins TRBV10-2 and TRBJ1-4; maybe TRBD1 (6 bases). CDR3 length: 15 amino acids. Per germline, CDR1 WSHSY and CDR2 SAAADI. V was cut by 6 bases and J by 0 bases, with 11 bases left in between. The CDR3 sequence: CASRRGTATNEKLFF. CDR3 DNA sequence: TGCGCCAGCAGGAGGGGGACTGCAACTAATGAAAAACTGTTTTTT.

The V gene is TRBV18, the J gene TRBJ2-7, with 10 bases aligning to TRBD1. The ends lost 2 bases at V and 5 bases at J; junction bases unmatched: 3. From germline, CDR1 is KGHSH and CDR2 LQKENI. The CDR3 consists of 14 residues. CDR3 amino acids: CASSPRDRGNEQYF. CDR3 nucleotides: TGTGCCAGCTCACCAAGGGACAGGGGTAACGAGCAGTACTTC.

The V call is TRBV4-2, the J call TRBJ2-1; perhaps D is TRBD1 or TRBD2 (5 bases each). V lost 4 bases and J lost 8, with 18 bases in between. This CDR3 spans 15 amino acids. Looked up from germline, CDR1 is LGHNA and CDR2 is YNFKEQ. CDR3 nucleotides: TGTGCCAGCAGCCTATTCTGGGGGAGTCCAGATGAGCAGTTCTTC. Translation gives CASSLFWGSPDEQFF.

The gene calls are TRBV19 and TRBJ2-3, with 7 bases fitting TRBD2. Trimming cost V 5 bases and J 0 bases; bases outside gene matches: 11. Germline CDR1 LNHDA, CDR2 SQIVND (reference sequence). This CDR3 has 17 amino acids. The CDR3 DNA is TGTGCCAGTAGTCCCTCTTGGCTAGCGGAAAGCACAGATACGCAGTATTTT. This encodes CASSPSWLAESTDTQYF.

The chain uses TRBV5-4 and TRBJ2-5; TRBD2 agrees at 11 bases. The CDR3 is 16 amino acids. Germline CDR1 SGHNT, CDR2 YYREEE (reference sequence). With V trimmed by 2 bases and J by 4 bases, 7 bases remained unmatched. CDR3 DNA: TGTGCCAGCAGCTTCCAACTAGCGGGAGTGGGAGAGACCCAGTACTTC. Its protein is CASSFQLAGVGETQYF.